A single sample gave rise to the 12 T cell receptor beta chains below, sequenced in a study of naive and memory T cell subsets. These receptors are not linked to any known antigen. The beta constant-region primer was an equimolar mix of two oligonucleotides covering TRBC1 and TRBC2. The ligated cDNA underwent four PCR rounds using SP2 and nested alpha and beta constant-region primers. TCRdb re-called the UMI-ligation and nested PCR reads through MiXCR, storing one row per CDR3 protein. The sample has roughly 99,000 distinct CDR3 sequences, roughly 12% seen once. Regarding the study as a whole: Possibly reflecting memory cells re-expressing CD45RA, a few larger clonotypes occurred in naive repertoires, especially CD8.

The sequenced material came from naive CD4+ T cells from blood. Receptors originate from a human donor in good health.

The table lists this clonotype with many counts. J is TRBJ2-5 and V is TRBV7-9, with 7 bases that match TRBD1. The CDR3 spans 16 residues. Germline V gene data show CDR1 as SEHNR and CDR2 as FQNEAQ (reference sequence). V dropped 5 bases and J dropped 3; count of bases not matched to a gene: 12. CDR3 bases: TGTGCCAGCAGCCCGCCCGGGACAGAAAGGAAAGAGACCCAGTACTTC. This codes for CASSPPGTERKETQYF.

This clonotype was seen only a few times. The chain carries TRBV6-1 and TRBJ1-4, with 7 bases that match TRBD1. V lost 8 bases to trimming and J lost 5 bases; unmatched junction nucleotides: 8. Germline CDR1 reads MNHNS; CDR2 reads SASEGT. The CDR3 is 14 amino acids. The CDR3 DNA reads as TGTGCCAGCCGCGCCGGGACAGAGAATGAAAAACTGTTTTTT. Encoded protein: CASRAGTENEKLFF.

The chain recombines TRBV18 with TRBJ1-2, with D unresolved. Germline lookup yields CDR1 KGHSH and CDR2 LQKENI. This CDR3 is built from 17 residues. V was trimmed by 1 base and J by 5 bases, leaving 20 bases between them. CDR3 bases: TGTGCCAGCTCACCACAGGGAGATCTCCTAACGTGGTATGGCTACACCTTC. The encoded protein is CASSPQGDLLTWYGYTF.

This clonotype came up many times. The chain has TRBV20-1 and TRBJ2-1; TRBD2 aligns across 11 bases. The CDR3 length is 15 residues. V lost 3 bases to trimming and J lost 6 bases; unmatched junction nucleotides: 7. Per the germline V gene, CDR1 is DFQATT and CDR2 is SNEGSKA (reference sequence). DNA for the CDR3: TGCAGTGCTAGTCTACTAGCGGGAGTAGGCAATGAGCAGTTCTTC. This codes for CSASLLAGVGNEQFF.

This clonotype was detected a few times. This chain links TRBV20-1 with TRBJ1-1; possibly TRBD1 for D (6 bases). The CDR3 length is 14 residues. The ends were cut back, 4 bases at V and 4 bases at J, with 16 bases in the middle. Per germline, CDR1 DFQATT and CDR2 SNEGSKA (reference sequence). The CDR3 nucleotides are TGCAGTGCTACCACAGGGTTGGAAGTCACTGAAGCTTTCTTT. Its protein is CSATTGLEVTEAFF.

This clonotype was detected only a few times. This chain joins TRBV18 and TRBJ1-5; D uncertain. The V end lost 5 bases, the J end lost 6 bases, and 8 bases lay between the germline ends. CDR1 is KGHSH and CDR2 is LQKENI in the germline V gene. The CDR3 is 12 residues long. The CDR3 region is CASSRAGQPQHF. The CDR3 DNA is TGTGCCAGCTCAAGGGCCGGTCAGCCCCAGCATTTT. The full variable domain, rest sourced from reference TRBV18 and TRBJ1-5, is NAGVMQNPRHLVRRRGQEARLRCSPMKGHSHVYWYRQLPEEGLKFMVYLQKENIIDESGMPKERFSAEFPKEGPSILRIQQVVRGDSAAYFCASSRAGQPQHFGDGTRLSIL.

This clonotype came up many times. The chain couples TRBV7-9 to TRBJ2-5, with 9 bases aligning to TRBD2. The CDR3 has 14 amino acids. In germline, CDR1 is SEHNR, CDR2 FQNEAQ (reference sequence). Losses at the gene ends were 2 bases for V and 2 bases for J; bases not matched to a gene: 0. CDR3 region: CASSLLAGQETQYF. In DNA form, the CDR3 reads TGTGCCAGCAGCTTACTAGCGGGACAAGAGACCCAGTACTTC.

This clonotype has only a few counts. The chain uses TRBV5-5 and TRBJ2-3; D is unclear. This CDR3 spans 16 amino acids. V lost 4 bases to trimming and J lost 2 bases, with 17 bases between them. Germline V lookup: CDR1 SGHKS, CDR2 YYEKEE (reference sequence). CDR3 sequence: CASSLEGSFFTDTQYF. The CDR3 nucleotides are TGTGCCAGCAGCCTGGAAGGGTCTTTTTTCACAGATACGCAGTATTTT.

The V call is TRBV18, the J call TRBJ2-1; D assignment may be TRBD1 or TRBD2 (6 bases each). The CDR3 length is 16 residues. The ends were cut back, 3 bases at V and 9 bases at J, with 21 bases in the middle. The germline CDR1 and CDR2 sequences are KGHSH and LQKENI. CDR3 sequence: CASSPLQGGSIGEQFF. CDR3 nucleotide sequence: TGTGCCAGCTCACCCTTACAGGGAGGATCGATCGGTGAGCAGTTCTTC.

This clonotype occurred many times. This chain uses TRBV20-1 with TRBJ2-5; D not certain. In germline, CDR1 is DFQATT, CDR2 SNEGSKA (reference sequence). This CDR3 comprises 13 residues. The V and J ends lost 0 bases and 5 bases respectively, with 10 bases between them. The CDR3 here is CSAREGYLETQYF. The CDR3, as DNA: TGCAGTGCTAGAGAGGGTTATTTGGAGACCCAGTACTTC.

The table lists this clonotype with many counts. This chain connects TRBV5-5 to TRBJ1-1, with D perhaps TRBD1 (6 bases). From germline, CDR1 is SGHKS and CDR2 YYEKEE (reference sequence). This CDR3 spans 15 amino acids. V lost 0 bases and J lost 4, with 13 bases in between. CDR3 nucleotides: TGTGCCAGCAGCTTGGCCACAGGGTATGGCACTGAAGCTTTCTTT. Translating gives CASSLATGYGTEAFF.

This clonotype was picked up a small number of times. J is TRBJ2-5 and V is TRBV7-9; D might be TRBD2 (5 bases). Germline assignment: CDR1 SEHNR and CDR2 FQNEAQ (reference sequence). The CDR3 extends over 14 amino acids. V lost 1 base, J lost 9 bases, and 15 bases lay in between. DNA for the CDR3: TGTGCCAGCAGCTTAGATCGGAGGCTGACCTCCCAGTACTTC. Translation gives CASSLDRRLTSQYF.